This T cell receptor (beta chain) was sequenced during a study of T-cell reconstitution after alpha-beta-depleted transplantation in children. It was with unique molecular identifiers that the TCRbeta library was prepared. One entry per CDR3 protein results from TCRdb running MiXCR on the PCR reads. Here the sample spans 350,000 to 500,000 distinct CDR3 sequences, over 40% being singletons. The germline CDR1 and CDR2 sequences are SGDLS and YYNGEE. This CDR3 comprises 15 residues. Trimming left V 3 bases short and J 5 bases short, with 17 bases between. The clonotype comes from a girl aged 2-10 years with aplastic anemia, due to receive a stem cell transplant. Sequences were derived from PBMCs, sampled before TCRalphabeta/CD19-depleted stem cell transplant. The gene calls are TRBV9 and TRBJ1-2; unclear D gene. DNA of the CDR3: TGTGCCAGCAGCGGATTAGAGCGGAACCGGTATGGCTACACCTTC. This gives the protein CASSGLERNRYGYTF.